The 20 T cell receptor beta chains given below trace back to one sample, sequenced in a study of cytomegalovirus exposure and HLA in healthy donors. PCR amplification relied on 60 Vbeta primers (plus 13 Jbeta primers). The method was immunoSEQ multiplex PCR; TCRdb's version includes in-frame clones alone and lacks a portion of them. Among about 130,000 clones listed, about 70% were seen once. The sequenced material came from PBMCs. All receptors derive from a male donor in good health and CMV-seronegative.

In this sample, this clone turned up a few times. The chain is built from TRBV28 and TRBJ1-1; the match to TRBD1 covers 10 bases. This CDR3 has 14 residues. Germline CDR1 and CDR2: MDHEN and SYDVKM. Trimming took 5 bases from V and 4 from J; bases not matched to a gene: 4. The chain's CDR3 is CASSTRTGGTEAFF. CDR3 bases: TGTGCCAGCAGTACTCGGACAGGGGGCACTGAAGCTTTCTTT.

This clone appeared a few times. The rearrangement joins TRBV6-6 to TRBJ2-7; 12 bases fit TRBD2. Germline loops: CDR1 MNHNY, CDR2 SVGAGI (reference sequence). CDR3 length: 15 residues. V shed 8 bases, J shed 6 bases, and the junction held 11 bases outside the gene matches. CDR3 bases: TGTGCCAGCGCCCCGACTAGCGGGAGAGTCAGCGAGCAGTACTTC. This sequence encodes CASAPTSGRVSEQYF.

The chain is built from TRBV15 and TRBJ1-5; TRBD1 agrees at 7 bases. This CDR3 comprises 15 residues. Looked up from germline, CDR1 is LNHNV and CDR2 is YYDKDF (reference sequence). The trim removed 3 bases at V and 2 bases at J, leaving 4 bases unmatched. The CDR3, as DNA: TGTGCCACCAGCAGTGAGGGGGCGGGCAATCAGCCCCAGCATTTT. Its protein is CATSSEGAGNQPQHF.

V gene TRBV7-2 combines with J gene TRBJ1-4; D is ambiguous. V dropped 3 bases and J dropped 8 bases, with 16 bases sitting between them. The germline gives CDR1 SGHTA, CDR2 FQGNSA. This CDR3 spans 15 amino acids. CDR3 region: CASSFYGTVPEKLFF. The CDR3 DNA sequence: TGTGCCAGCAGCTTCTATGGTACAGTGCCGGAAAAACTGTTTTTT.

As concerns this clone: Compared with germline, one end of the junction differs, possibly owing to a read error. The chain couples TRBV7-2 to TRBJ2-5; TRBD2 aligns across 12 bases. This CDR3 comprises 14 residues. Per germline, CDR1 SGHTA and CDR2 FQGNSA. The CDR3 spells CASSLARLAGGWDF. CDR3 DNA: TGTGCCAGCAGCTTAGCCCGGCTAGCGGGGGGGTGGGACTTC.

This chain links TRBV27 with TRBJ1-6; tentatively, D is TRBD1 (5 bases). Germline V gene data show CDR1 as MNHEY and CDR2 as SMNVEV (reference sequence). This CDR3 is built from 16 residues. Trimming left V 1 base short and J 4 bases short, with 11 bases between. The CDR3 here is CASSLWGSQYNSPLHF. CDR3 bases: TGTGCCAGCAGTTTATGGGGCAGCCAATATAATTCACCCCTCCACTTT.

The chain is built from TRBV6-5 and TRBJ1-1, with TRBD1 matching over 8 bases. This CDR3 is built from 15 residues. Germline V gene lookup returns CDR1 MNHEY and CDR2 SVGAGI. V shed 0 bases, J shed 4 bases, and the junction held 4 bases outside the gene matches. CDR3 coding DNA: TGTGCCAGCAGTTACTCTAGGACAGGGCGCACTGAAGCTTTCTTT. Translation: CASSYSRTGRTEAFF.

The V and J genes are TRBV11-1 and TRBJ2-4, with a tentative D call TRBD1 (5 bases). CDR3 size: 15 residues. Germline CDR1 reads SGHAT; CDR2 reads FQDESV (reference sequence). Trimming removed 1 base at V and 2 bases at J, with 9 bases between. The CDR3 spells CASSLEQGPKNIQYF. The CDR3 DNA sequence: TGTGCCAGCAGCTTAGAGCAGGGCCCCAAAAACATTCAGTACTTC. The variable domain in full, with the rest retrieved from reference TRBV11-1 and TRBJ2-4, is EAEVAQSPRYKITEKSQAVAFWCDPISGHATLYWYRQILGQGPELLVQFQDESVVDDSQLPKDRFSAERLKGVDSTLKIQPAELGDSAMYLCASSLEQGPKNIQYFGAGTRLSVL.

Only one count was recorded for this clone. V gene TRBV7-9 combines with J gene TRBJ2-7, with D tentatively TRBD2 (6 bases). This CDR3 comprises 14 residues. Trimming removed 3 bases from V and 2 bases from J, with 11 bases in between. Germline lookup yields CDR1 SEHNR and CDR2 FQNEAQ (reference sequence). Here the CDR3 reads CASSLDTGAYEQYF. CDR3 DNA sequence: TGTGCCAGCAGCTTGGACACGGGGGCCTACGAGCAGTACTTC.

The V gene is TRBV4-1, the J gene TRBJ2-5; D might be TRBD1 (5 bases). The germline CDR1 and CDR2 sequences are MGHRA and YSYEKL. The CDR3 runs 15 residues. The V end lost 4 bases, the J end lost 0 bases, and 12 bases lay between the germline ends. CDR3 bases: TGCGCCAGCAGCCGCCACGACAGAGACCAAGAGACCCAGTACTTC. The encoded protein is CASSRHDRDQETQYF.

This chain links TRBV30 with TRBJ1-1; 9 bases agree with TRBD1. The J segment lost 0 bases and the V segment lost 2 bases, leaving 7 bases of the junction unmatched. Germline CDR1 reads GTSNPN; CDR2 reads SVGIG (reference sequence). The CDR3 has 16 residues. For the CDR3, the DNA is TGTGCCTGGAGTAGTTGGGGGACAGGGATGAACACTGAAGCTTTCTTT. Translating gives CAWSSWGTGMNTEAFF.

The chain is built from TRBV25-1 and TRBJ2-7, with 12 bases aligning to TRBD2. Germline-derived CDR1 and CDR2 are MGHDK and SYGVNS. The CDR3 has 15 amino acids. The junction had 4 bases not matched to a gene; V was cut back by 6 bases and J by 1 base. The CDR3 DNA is TGTGCCAGCAGGCGGGGGACTAGCGGGTCCTACGAGCAGTACTTC. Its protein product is CASRRGTSGSYEQYF.

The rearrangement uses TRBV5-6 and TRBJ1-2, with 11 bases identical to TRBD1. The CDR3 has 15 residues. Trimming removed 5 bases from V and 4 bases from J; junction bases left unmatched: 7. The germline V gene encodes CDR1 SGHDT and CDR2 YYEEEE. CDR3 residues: CASRLDRGPVYGYTF. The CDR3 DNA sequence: TGTGCCAGCAGGCTGGACAGGGGGCCGGTCTATGGCTACACCTTC.

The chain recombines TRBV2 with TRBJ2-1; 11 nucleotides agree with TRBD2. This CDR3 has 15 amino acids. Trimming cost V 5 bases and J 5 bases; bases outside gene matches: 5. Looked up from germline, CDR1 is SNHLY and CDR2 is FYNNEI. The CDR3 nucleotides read TGTGCCAGCAGTCTAGCGGGAGGATTTAACAATGAGCAGTTCTTC. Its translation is CASSLAGGFNNEQFF.

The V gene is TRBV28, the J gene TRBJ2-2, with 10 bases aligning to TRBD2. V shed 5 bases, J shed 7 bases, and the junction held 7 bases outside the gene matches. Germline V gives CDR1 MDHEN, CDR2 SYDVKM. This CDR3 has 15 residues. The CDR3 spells CASSLLAGANGELFF. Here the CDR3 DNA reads TGTGCCAGCAGTCTTCTAGCGGGGGCGAACGGGGAGCTGTTTTTT.

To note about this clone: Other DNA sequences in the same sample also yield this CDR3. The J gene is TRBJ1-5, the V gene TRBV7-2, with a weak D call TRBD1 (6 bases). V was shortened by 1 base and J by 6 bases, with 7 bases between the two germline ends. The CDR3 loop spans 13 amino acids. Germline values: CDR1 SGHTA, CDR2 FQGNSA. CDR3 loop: CASSLDRVQPQHF. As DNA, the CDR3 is TGTGCCAGCAGCTTAGACAGGGTTCAGCCCCAGCATTTT. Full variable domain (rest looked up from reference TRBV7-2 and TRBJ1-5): GAGVSQSPSNKVTEKGKDVELRCDPISGHTALYWYRQSLGQGLEFLIYFQGNSAPDKSGLPSDRFSAERTGGSVSTLTIQRTQQEDSAVYLCASSLDRVQPQHFGDGTRLSIL.

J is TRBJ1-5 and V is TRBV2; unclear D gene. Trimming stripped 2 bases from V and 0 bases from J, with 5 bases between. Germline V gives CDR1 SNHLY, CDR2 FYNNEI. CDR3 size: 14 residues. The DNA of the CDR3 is TGTGCCAGCAGTGAACAGAATAGCAATCAGCCCCAGCATTTT. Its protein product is CASSEQNSNQPQHF.

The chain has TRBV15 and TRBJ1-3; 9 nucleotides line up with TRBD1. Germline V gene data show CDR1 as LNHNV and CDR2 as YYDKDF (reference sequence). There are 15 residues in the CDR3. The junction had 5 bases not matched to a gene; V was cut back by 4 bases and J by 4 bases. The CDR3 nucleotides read TGTGCCACCAGCAATGGACAGGGGCAAGGAAACACCATATATTTT. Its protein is CATSNGQGQGNTIYF.

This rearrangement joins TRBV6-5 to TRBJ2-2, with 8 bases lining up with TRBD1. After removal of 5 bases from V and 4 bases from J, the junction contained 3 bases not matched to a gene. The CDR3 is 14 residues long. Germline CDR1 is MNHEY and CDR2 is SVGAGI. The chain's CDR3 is CASSTDRGTGELFF. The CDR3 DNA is TGTGCCAGCAGTACAGACAGGGGCACCGGGGAGCTGTTTTTT.

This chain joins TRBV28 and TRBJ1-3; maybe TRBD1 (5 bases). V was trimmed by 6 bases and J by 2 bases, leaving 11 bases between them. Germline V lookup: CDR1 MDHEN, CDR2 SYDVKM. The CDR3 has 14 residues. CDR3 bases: TGTGCCAGCAGGGGGGGGGTCGCTGGAAACACCATATATTTT. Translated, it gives CASRGGVAGNTIYF. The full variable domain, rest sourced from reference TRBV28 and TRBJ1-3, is DVKVTQSSRYLVKRTGEKVFLECVQDMDHENMFWYRQDPGLGLRLIYFSYDVKMKEKGDIPEGYSVSREKKERFSLILESASTNQTSMYLCASRGGVAGNTIYFGEGSWLTVV.